This T cell receptor (beta chain) was captured in a study of T cell repertoires in cytomegalovirus infection. As for the study in general: HLA-B-restricted CMV epitopes that are well studied, plus recently identified HLA-C-restricted ones, were used by the study.

V shed 0 bases and J 7 bases; nucleotides not matched to a gene: 6. The CDR3 covers 15 residues. Germline CDR1 SGHTA, CDR2 FQGNSA. This clonotype was counted only a few times. The antigen remains unidentified. TCRdb independently ran MiXCR on the reads; one entry per CDR3 protein. The data show about 740,000 distinct CDR3 sequences, around a third seen once. The clonotype originates from a human donor in good health (CMV status not recorded). Some clones in this sample may be carry-over from other donors' samples. Sequencing was performed on cultured PBMCs, taken from culture after CMV antigen stimulation. The J gene is TRBJ2-1, the V gene TRBV7-2, with TRBD2 identical over 7 bases. The CDR3 region has the DNA TGTGCCAGCAGCTTAGCGGGCGGGGGTTGGAATGAGCAGTTCTTC. Encoded protein: CASSLAGGGWNEQFF. The variable domain in full, with the rest retrieved from reference TRBV7-2 and TRBJ2-1, is GAGVSQSPSNKVTEKGKDVELRCDPISGHTALYWYRQSLGQGLEFLIYFQGNSAPDKSGLPSDRFSAERTGGSVSTLTIQRTQQEDSAVYLCASSLAGGGWNEQFFGPGTRLTVL.